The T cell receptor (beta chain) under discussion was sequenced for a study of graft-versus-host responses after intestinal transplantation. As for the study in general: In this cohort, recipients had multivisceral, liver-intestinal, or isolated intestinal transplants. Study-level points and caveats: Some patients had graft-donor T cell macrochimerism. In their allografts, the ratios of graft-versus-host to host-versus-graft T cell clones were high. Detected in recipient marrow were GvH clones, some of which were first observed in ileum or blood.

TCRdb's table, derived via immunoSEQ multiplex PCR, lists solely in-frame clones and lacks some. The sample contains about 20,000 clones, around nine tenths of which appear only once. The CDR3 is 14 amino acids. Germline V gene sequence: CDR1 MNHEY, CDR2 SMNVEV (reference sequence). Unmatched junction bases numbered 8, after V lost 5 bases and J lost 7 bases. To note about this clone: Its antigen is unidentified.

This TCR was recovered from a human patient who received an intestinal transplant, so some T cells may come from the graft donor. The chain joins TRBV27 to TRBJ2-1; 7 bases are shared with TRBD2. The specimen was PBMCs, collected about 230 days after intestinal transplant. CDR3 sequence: CASSNYYSGNEQFF. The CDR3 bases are TGTGCCAGCAGTAACTATTATAGCGGGAATGAGCAGTTCTTC.